These 9 T cell receptor beta chains were all obtained from the same sample, sequenced in a study of control samples from healthy donors and cancer patients. Sequencing was performed with immunoSEQ multiplex PCR; in TCRdb, only in-frame clones are kept and a portion is missing. The data show tens of thousands of clones, with approximately 85% seen just once and about 3.8% held by the top ten. The sample comprised blood. These receptors were collected from a man aged 50-59 years in good health.

The chain links TRBV5-1 to TRBJ1-6, with D perhaps matching TRBD1 (5 bases). The germline V gene encodes CDR1 SGHRS and CDR2 YFSETQ. The CDR3 runs 15 residues. The V end was cut by 4 bases, the J end by 0 bases, with 8 bases between. The CDR3 DNA follows: TGCGCCAGCAGCCTAGACAGCTCCTATAATTCACCCCTCCACTTT. Amino acids: CASSLDSSYNSPLHF.

The chain has TRBV30 and TRBJ1-6; no firm D call. This CDR3 has 11 residues. CDR1 and CDR2 from the germline V gene are GTSNPN and SVGIG (reference sequence). V was shortened by 0 bases and J by 7 bases, with 1 base between the two germline ends. The CDR3: CAWSVNSPLHF. CDR3 DNA: TGTGCCTGGAGTGTGAATTCACCCCTCCACTTT.

CDR3 in amino acids: CASSYSTSVNGNEQFF. The CDR3 bases are TGTGCCAGCAGTTACTCGACTAGCGTTAACGGCAATGAGCAGTTCTTC. V is TRBV6-6 and J is TRBJ2-1, with 8 bases aligning to TRBD2. CDR3 length: 16 residues. Germline V gene sequence: CDR1 MNHNY, CDR2 SVGAGI (reference sequence). J lost 6 bases, V lost 0 bases, and 7 bases had no gene match.

The chain uses TRBV28 and TRBJ1-5; 12 bases match TRBD1. CDR1 is MDHEN, CDR2 SYDVKM, per germline. There are 18 residues in the CDR3. The V segment lost 5 bases and the J segment 2 bases; nucleotides outside the gene matches: 10. DNA of the CDR3: TGTGCCAGCAGTCCCGGGACAGGGGGCTCTTTTGGCAATCAGCCCCAGCATTTT. Translated, it gives CASSPGTGGSFGNQPQHF.

The chain combines TRBV6-4 with TRBJ2-2; 9 nucleotides align to TRBD1. The length of the CDR3 is 13 residues. Germline V gives CDR1 MRHNA, CDR2 SNTAGT. V trimming: 6 bases; J trimming: 9 bases; junction bases outside the gene matches: 5. Here the CDR3 reads CASRPGQGRELFF. In DNA, the CDR3 is TGTGCCAGCAGACCGGGACAGGGCCGGGAGCTGTTTTTT.

The V and J genes are TRBV2 and TRBJ2-5; D uncertain. V shed 11 bases and J shed 5 bases, with 12 bases lying between them. The CDR3 is made up of 11 amino acids. Germline V gives CDR1 SNHLY, CDR2 FYNNEI. The CDR3 region is CACTQEETQYF. The CDR3, as DNA: TGTGCCTGTACACAAGAGGAGACCCAGTACTTC.

This chain uses TRBV27 with TRBJ1-6, with D possibly matching TRBD1 (6 bases). CDR3 length: 14 residues. CDR1 and CDR2 from the germline V gene are MNHEY and SMNVEV (reference sequence). The ends were cut back, 6 bases at V and 6 bases at J, with 12 bases in the middle. The CDR3 DNA is TGTGCCAGCAGGATCGGACAGAGTAATTCACCCCTCCACTTT. It codes for CASRIGQSNSPLHF.

V is TRBV7-3 and J is TRBJ1-1; D remains unclear. The CDR3 runs 14 residues. Trimming cost V 5 bases and J 4 bases, with 14 bases left between them. CDR1 SGHTA and CDR2 FQGTGA come from the germline V gene. CDR3 bases: TGTGCCAGCAGCCAAGGACTAGACCCCACTGAAGCTTTCTTT. Translated, it gives CASSQGLDPTEAFF.

To note about this clone: Other DNA sequences within the sample encode an identical CDR3. V and J are TRBV29-1 and TRBJ1-4; possible D gene TRBD1, 6 bases. CDR1 and CDR2 from the germline V gene are SQVTM and ANQGSEA. The CDR3 loop spans 12 amino acids. Deletions cut 6 bases from V and 8 bases from J, with 13 bases between. CDR3 residues: CSVAGVGEKLFF. In nucleotides, the CDR3 is TGCAGCGTAGCAGGGGTGGGGGAAAAACTGTTTTTT.